The 20 T cell receptor beta chains below were found in one sample sequenced in a study of blood T cell repertoires in COVID-19. Data came from immunoSEQ multiplex PCR; TCRdb stores just in-frame clones and leaves some out. This sample yields roughly 250,000 clones, of which 80% to 90% are seen a single time; approximately 0.84% belongs to the top ten. Sequenced input: peripheral blood. The receptors here all came from a man in his thirties or forties with acute or convalescent COVID-19.

The chain joins TRBV7-4 to TRBJ1-5, with 8 bases lining up with TRBD1. The junction had 20 bases not matched to a gene; V was cut back by 6 bases and J by 7 bases. Germline loops: CDR1 SGHVT, CDR2 SQSDAQ. The length of the CDR3 is 18 residues. CDR3 nucleotide sequence: TGTGCCAGCAGGCCCAGGCGAGGCGGATGGGCAGGGGGCCAGCCCCAGCATTTT. Translated: CASRPRRGGWAGGQPQHF.

The V call is TRBV6-5, the J call TRBJ1-2; 9 bases align to TRBD1. J gave up 12 bases and V 4 bases, and 6 bases lay outside the gene matches. Per germline, CDR1 MNHEY and CDR2 SVGAGI. The CDR3 consists of 12 residues. CDR3 sequence reads: CASSSRQGDNTF. The CDR3 region has the DNA TGTGCCAGCAGTTCCCGACAGGGGGATAACACCTTC.

This chain joins TRBV7-3 and TRBJ1-6, with D perhaps matching TRBD1 (6 bases). This CDR3 contains 14 residues. Germline V lookup: CDR1 SGHTA, CDR2 FQGTGA. The germline V and J ends were trimmed by 5 bases and 10 bases, with 15 bases remaining between them. In nucleotides, the CDR3 is TGTGCCAGCAGCCGTGACAGGTCTGGGTCACCCCTCCACTTT. This sequence encodes CASSRDRSGSPLHF.

V usage is TRBV7-2 and J usage is TRBJ2-7, with a weak D call TRBD2 (6 bases). The germline CDR1 and CDR2 sequences are SGHTA and FQGNSA. This CDR3 has 15 amino acids. With 5 bases removed from V and 4 bases from J, the gap between germline ends came to 18 bases. The CDR3: CASSPQLAAGYEQYF. DNA for the CDR3: TGTGCCAGCAGCCCCCAACTCGCGGCGGGGTACGAGCAGTACTTC.

The rearrangement links TRBV19 to TRBJ2-2; D possibly corresponds to TRBD1 (5 bases). In germline, CDR1 is LNHDA, CDR2 SQIVND (reference sequence). V was pared by 8 bases and J by 7 bases, with 11 bases between. This CDR3 comprises 12 residues. In nucleotides, the CDR3 is TGTGCCAGTTACCAGGGAAGCGGGGAGCTGTTTTTT. It encodes CASYQGSGELFF.

The chain recombines TRBV30 with TRBJ1-6; 11 bases line up with TRBD1. CDR1 and CDR2 from the germline V gene are GTSNPN and SVGIG (reference sequence). Germline trimming cut 3 bases from V and 8 bases from J; bases unmatched to any gene: 12. The CDR3 sequence is 17 residues long. The CDR3 DNA sequence: TGTGCCTGGAGCAGGGACAGGGGGACGTCTAAGGATTCACCCCTCCACTTT. It translates to CAWSRDRGTSKDSPLHF.

The chain joins TRBV27 to TRBJ2-1; D unclear. CDR1 is MNHEY and CDR2 is SMNVEV in the germline V gene (reference sequence). Deletions cut 3 bases from V and 5 bases from J, with 11 bases between. This CDR3 has 14 amino acids. CDR3 sequence (DNA): TGTGCCAGCAGTTTGGTGACACCAAACAATGAGCAGTTCTTC. This encodes CASSLVTPNNEQFF.

V gene TRBV7-2 combines with J gene TRBJ1-1, with D possibly matching TRBD1 (6 bases). Germline CDR1 and CDR2: SGHTA and FQGNSA. V was cut by 1 base and J by 5 bases, with 14 bases left in between. The CDR3 is 15 amino acids. CDR3 amino acids: CASSLVADRRTEAFF. The CDR3 nucleotides read TGTGCCAGCAGCTTAGTGGCAGACAGGCGTACTGAAGCTTTCTTT.

Regarding this clone: Distinct nucleotide sequences in the sample also encode this CDR3. V is TRBV28 and J is TRBJ2-7, with D possibly TRBD1 on 5 matching bases. CDR1 and CDR2 from the germline V gene are MDHEN and SYDVKM. The CDR3 is 12 amino acids. V was clipped by 5 bases and J by 3 bases, with 8 bases between them. DNA of the CDR3: TGTGCCAGCAGTGCTGACAGCTACGAGCAGTACTTC. Protein: CASSADSYEQYF.

The V gene is TRBV14, the J gene TRBJ1-3; 7 bases fit TRBD1. Germline lookup yields CDR1 SGHDN and CDR2 FVKESK. CDR3 length: 18 amino acids. J gave up 2 bases and V 6 bases, and 16 bases lay outside the gene matches. CDR3 nucleotide sequence: TGTGCCAGCAGACCCGGGACAGAGAAACACCTAACTGGAAACACCATATATTTT. Its translation: CASRPGTEKHLTGNTIYF.

The V call is TRBV6-2 or TRBV6-3, the J call TRBJ1-1; D possibly corresponds to TRBD1 (5 bases). Looked up from germline, CDR1 is MNHEY and CDR2 is SVGEGT. The CDR3 runs 14 residues. Trimming stripped 2 bases from V and 10 bases from J, with 17 bases between. CDR3 DNA sequence: TGTGCCAGCAGTTACAGGGGAGGAAGTGGCGTAGCTTTCTTT. Its protein is CASSYRGGSGVAFF.

The chain couples TRBV2 to TRBJ1-3, with a possible D match to TRBD1 (5 bases). Trimming stripped 5 bases from V and 0 bases from J, with 17 bases between. Germline V gives CDR1 SNHLY, CDR2 FYNNEI. CDR3 size: 17 residues. CDR3 DNA: TGTGCCAGCAGTTTGGCGGGGCAAGTCCACTCTGGAAACACCATATATTTT. This translates into CASSLAGQVHSGNTIYF. Full variable domain (outside the CDR3, taken from reference TRBV2 and TRBJ1-3): EPEVTQTPSHQVTQMGQEVILRCVPISNHLYFYWYRQILGQKVEFLVSFYNNEISEKSEIFDDQFSVERPDGSNFTLKIRSTKLEDSAMYFCASSLAGQVHSGNTIYFGEGSWLTVV.

The genes are TRBV11-2 and TRBJ1-6, with no clear D. Germline-derived CDR1 and CDR2 are SGHAT and FQNNGV. CDR3 length equals 15 residues. The V gene lost 1 base and the J gene lost 8 bases, with 12 bases spanning the gap. The CDR3 DNA sequence: TGTGCCAGCAGCTTAGGCGGGCAGGTCTATTCACCCCTCCACTTT. Protein sequence: CASSLGGQVYSPLHF.

The chain links TRBV28 to TRBJ1-5; 9 bases match TRBD1. The CDR3 loop spans 18 amino acids. Germline trimming cut 4 bases from V and 6 bases from J; bases unmatched to any gene: 16. CDR1 MDHEN and CDR2 SYDVKM come from the germline V gene. DNA for the CDR3: TGTGCCAGCAGTTCGAAAGACGGGACAGGGTTTTTAATTCAGCCCCAGCATTTT. Protein: CASSSKDGTGFLIQPQHF.

V usage is TRBV27 and J usage is TRBJ1-5; D remains unclear. CDR1 is MNHEY, CDR2 SMNVEV, per germline (reference sequence). CDR3 length: 13 residues. Trimming took 6 bases from V and 6 from J, leaving 12 bases between them. The CDR3 DNA sequence: TGTGCCAGCAGCCGAATAGCGGGTCAGCCCCAGCATTTT. Translation gives CASSRIAGQPQHF.

This clone was counted only a few times. The genes are TRBV5-1 and TRBJ1-6, with D tentatively TRBD1 (5 bases). Trimming shortened V by 4 bases and J by 10 bases, and 15 bases separated the two germline ends. The germline V gene has CDR1 SGHRS and CDR2 YFSETQ. The CDR3 sequence is 14 residues long. CDR3 bases: TGCGCCAGCAGCAGGGGAAAAGTAGACTCACCCCTCCACTTT. Its protein product is CASSRGKVDSPLHF.

The CDR3 spells CASSTDGQPWSDPLHF. The CDR3 coding sequence is TGTGCCAGTAGTACCGACGGACAGCCCTGGAGTGACCCCCTCCACTTT. This sequence joins TRBV19 and TRBJ1-6; maybe TRBD1 (6 bases). Trimming shortened V by 4 bases and J by 13 bases, and 23 bases separated the two germline ends. The length of the CDR3 is 16 residues. Per the germline V gene, CDR1 is LNHDA and CDR2 is SQIVND (reference sequence).

V is TRBV7-3 and J is TRBJ2-2; perhaps TRBD1 as D (6 bases). The CDR3 covers 14 residues. Germline CDR1 and CDR2: SGHTA and FQGTGA. V dropped 2 bases and J dropped 6 bases, with 10 bases sitting between them. CDR3 nucleotides: TGTGCCAGCAGCTTAGGTACAGGGCCCGGGGAGCTGTTTTTT. Translation: CASSLGTGPGELFF.

The chain recombines TRBV18 with TRBJ1-5; D may be TRBD1 (5 bases). With 2 bases removed from V and 1 base from J, the gap between germline ends came to 6 bases. This CDR3 has 14 amino acids. The V gene's germline CDR1 is KGHSH and CDR2 LQKENI. For the CDR3, the DNA is TGTGCCAGCTCACCAGGGGCGAGCAATCAGCCCCAGCATTTT. Protein: CASSPGASNQPQHF. Complete variable domain (other parts from reference TRBV18 and TRBJ1-5): NAGVMQNPRHLVRRRGQEARLRCSPMKGHSHVYWYRQLPEEGLKFMVYLQKENIIDESGMPKERFSAEFPKEGPSILRIQQVVRGDSAAYFCASSPGASNQPQHFGDGTRLSIL.

The chain has TRBV27 and TRBJ2-7, with 10 bases that match TRBD2. There are 15 residues in the CDR3. The ends lost 2 bases at V and 3 bases at J; junction bases unmatched: 4. From germline, CDR1 is MNHEY and CDR2 SMNVEV (reference sequence). The CDR3 DNA reads as TGTGCCAGCAGTTTAATCGCTAGCGGGAGCTACGAGCAGTACTTC. Translation: CASSLIASGSYEQYF.